The 2 T cell receptor beta chains presented below share a single source sample, sequenced in a study of metastatic and nonmetastatic thyroid tumors. All patients were treatment-naive before thyroid surgery. TCRdb called clones again from the PCR reads with MiXCR. Of approximately 14,000 clones in the sample, 3.6% are singletons; the top ten hold roughly 26%. Sequenced: tumor tissue. These receptors originate from a female donor with papillary thyroid cancer or a benign thyroid nodule (not recorded which). Some clones in this sample may be carry-over from other donors' samples.

This clone was observed a few times. V gene TRBV6-1 combines with J gene TRBJ2-7; 9 positions agree with TRBD1. V lost 5 bases and J lost 3; bases outside the gene matches: 5. CDR3 length: 14 residues. Germline V gene data show CDR1 as MNHNS and CDR2 as SASEGT. The CDR3 region has the DNA TGTGCCAGCAGTCGGGACAGGGAATACTACGAGCAGTACTTC. Residues: CASSRDREYYEQYF.

J is TRBJ2-7 and V is TRBV4-2; TRBD2 matches 7 bases. Germline assignment: CDR1 LGHNA and CDR2 YNFKEQ. V lost 0 bases to trimming and J lost 3 bases; unmatched junction nucleotides: 5. The CDR3 totals 15 residues. CDR3 DNA: TGTGCCAGCAGCCAAGAGGCGGCTAGCGGCTACGAGCAGTACTTC. Its translation is CASSQEAASGYEQYF.